This section outlines one T cell receptor (beta chain) sequence together with its context. Its antigen is not known. The data stem from a study of siplizumab effects on memory and regulatory T cells. Germline V CDR1 and CDR2: ENHRY, SYGVKD. The CDR3 covers 13 residues. The germline V and J ends were trimmed by 0 bases and 5 bases, with 7 bases remaining between them. Notes on the study in general: Naive T cells looked more diverse than memory cells, and they looked like major contributors to the alloresponse. It was not possible to assign a naive or memory phenotype to roughly 75-96% of proliferating CD4+ or CD8+ clones. Tregs proliferating in siplizumab cultures lacked confirmation of their suppressive function.

The assay covered 95,000 to 100,000 TCR templates per sample. TCRdb's table, derived via immunoSEQ multiplex PCR, lists solely in-frame clones and lacks some. The table shows around 94,000 clones, with approximately 90% occurring only once. The sample taken for sequencing was CD4+ T cells sorted from blood. The clonotype was recovered from a human donor in good health. V and J are TRBV10-3 and TRBJ1-1; D gene uncertain. The CDR3 DNA follows: TGTGCCATCAGTGAGTCGGAAGAAACTGAAGCTTTCTTT. Amino acid sequence: CAISESEETEAFF.